This TCR beta chain was obtained from a study of blood T cell repertoires in COVID-19. Study-level background: T cells, B-cell-depleted T cells, or PBMCs supplied cDNA or gDNA.

A few counts support this clone. The CDR3 consists of 14 residues. V was pared by 5 bases and J by 11 bases, with 16 bases between. Germline CDR1 MNHEY, CDR2 SVGEGT. The repertoire was sequenced with immunoSEQ multiplex PCR; TCRdb's copy has only in-frame clones and lacks some. This table holds around 260,000 clones, 80% to 85% found once. The chain is built from TRBV6-2 or TRBV6-3 and TRBJ1-6; D is undetermined. The TCR comes from a man aged 55 to 70 with acute or convalescent COVID-19. The specimen was peripheral blood. In DNA form, the CDR3 reads TGTGCCAGCAGTCTAGAACACAGTAGCGCACCCCTCCACTTT. Amino acids: CASSLEHSSAPLHF.